The entry below gives a single T cell receptor beta chain sequence along with its context. Its cognate antigen is unknown. A much larger clone lies one base from this, so it may be a read error. Germline lookup yields CDR1 MGHDK and CDR2 SYGVNS. The CDR3 is made up of 14 amino acids. These data are taken from a study of T cell repertoires in cytomegalovirus infection. TCRdb analysed the reads with MiXCR anew, one entry per CDR3 protein. The sample lists approximately 770,000 distinct CDR3 sequences; 25% to 30% were seen once. Study-wide findings and caveats: The ex vivo response showed dominance by HLA-C-restricted CMV-specific TCR beta clonotypes.

The chain recombines TRBV25-1 with TRBJ1-5, with a possible D match to TRBD1 (5 bases). The source of this sequence is a human donor in good health (CMV status not recorded). Some clones in this sample may be carry-over from other donors' samples. Here the sequenced sample was cultured CD8+ T cells from PBMCs, taken from culture after CMV antigen stimulation. The CDR3 loop is CVSSEYGGVQPQHF. The CDR3 bases are TGTGTCAGCAGTGAATATGGAGGGGTTCAGCCCCAGCATTTT.